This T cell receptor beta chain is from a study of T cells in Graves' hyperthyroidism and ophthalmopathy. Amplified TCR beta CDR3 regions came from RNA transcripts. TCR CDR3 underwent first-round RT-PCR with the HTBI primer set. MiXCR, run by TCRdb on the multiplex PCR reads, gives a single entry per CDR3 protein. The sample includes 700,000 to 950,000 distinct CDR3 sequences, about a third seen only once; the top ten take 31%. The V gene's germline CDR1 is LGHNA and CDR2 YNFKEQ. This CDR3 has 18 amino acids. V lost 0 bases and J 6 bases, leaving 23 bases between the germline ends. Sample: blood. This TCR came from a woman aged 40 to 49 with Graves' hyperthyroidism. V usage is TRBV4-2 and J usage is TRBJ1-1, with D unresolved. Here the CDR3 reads CASSQDAVRWEGRAEAFF. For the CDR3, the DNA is TGTGCCAGCAGCCAAGACGCGGTGAGGTGGGAGGGTCGGGCTGAAGCTTTCTTT.